The present T cell receptor (beta chain) was sequenced within a study of blood T cell repertoires in COVID-19. Study summary: Italy, Spain and the United States were the sources of the convalescent and acute COVID-19 samples.

Germline V gene data show CDR1 as MDHEN and CDR2 as SYDVKM. The CDR3 totals 16 residues. V lost 3 bases, J lost 0 bases, and 11 bases lay in between. The method was immunoSEQ multiplex PCR; TCRdb's version includes in-frame clones alone and lacks a portion of them. The table includes more than 50,000 clones, roughly 68% detected once. This rearrangement joins TRBV28 to TRBJ2-2; tentatively, D is TRBD2 (5 bases). The sample comprised peripheral blood. The TCR was taken from a woman aged 80 or over with acute or convalescent COVID-19. The CDR3 DNA reads as TGTGCCAGCAGTTTCCCCGGGAAGGCGAACACCGGGGAGCTGTTTTTT. Translated, it gives CASSFPGKANTGELFF.